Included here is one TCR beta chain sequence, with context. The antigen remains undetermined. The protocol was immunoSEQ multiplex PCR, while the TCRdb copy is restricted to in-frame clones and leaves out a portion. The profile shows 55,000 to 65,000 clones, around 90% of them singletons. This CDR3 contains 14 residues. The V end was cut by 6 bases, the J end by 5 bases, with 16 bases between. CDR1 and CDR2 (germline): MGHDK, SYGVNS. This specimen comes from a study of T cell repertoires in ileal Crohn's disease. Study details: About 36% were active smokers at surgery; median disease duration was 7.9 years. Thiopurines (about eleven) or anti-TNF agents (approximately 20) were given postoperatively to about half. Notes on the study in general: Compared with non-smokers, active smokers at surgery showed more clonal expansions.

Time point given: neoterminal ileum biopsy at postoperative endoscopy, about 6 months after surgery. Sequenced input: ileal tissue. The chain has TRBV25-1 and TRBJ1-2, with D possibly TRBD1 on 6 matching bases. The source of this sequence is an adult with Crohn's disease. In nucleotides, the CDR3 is TGTGCCAGCAGAAATACAGGGAATCGGTATGGCTACACCTTC. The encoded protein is CASRNTGNRYGYTF.